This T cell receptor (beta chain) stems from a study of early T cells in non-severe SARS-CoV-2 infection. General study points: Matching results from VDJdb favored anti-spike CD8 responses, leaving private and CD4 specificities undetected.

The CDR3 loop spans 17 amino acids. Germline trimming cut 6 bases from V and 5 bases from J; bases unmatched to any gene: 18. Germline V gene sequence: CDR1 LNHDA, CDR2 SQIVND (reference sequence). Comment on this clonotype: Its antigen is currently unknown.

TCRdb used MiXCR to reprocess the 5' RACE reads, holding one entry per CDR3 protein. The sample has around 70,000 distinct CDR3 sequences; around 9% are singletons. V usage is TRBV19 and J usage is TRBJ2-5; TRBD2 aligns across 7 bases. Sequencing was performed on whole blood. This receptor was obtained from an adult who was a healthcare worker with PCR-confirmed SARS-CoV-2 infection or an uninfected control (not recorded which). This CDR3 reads CASSISERDLSGETQYF. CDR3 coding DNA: TGTGCCAGTAGCATCTCCGAGCGGGACCTCTCGGGGGAGACCCAGTACTTC. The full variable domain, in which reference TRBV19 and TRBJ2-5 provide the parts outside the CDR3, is DGGITQSPKYLFRKEGQNVTLSCEQNLNHDAMYWYRQDPGQGLRLIYYSQIVNDFQKGDIAEGYSVSREKKESFPLTVTSAQKNPTAFYLCASSISERDLSGETQYFGPGTRLLVL.